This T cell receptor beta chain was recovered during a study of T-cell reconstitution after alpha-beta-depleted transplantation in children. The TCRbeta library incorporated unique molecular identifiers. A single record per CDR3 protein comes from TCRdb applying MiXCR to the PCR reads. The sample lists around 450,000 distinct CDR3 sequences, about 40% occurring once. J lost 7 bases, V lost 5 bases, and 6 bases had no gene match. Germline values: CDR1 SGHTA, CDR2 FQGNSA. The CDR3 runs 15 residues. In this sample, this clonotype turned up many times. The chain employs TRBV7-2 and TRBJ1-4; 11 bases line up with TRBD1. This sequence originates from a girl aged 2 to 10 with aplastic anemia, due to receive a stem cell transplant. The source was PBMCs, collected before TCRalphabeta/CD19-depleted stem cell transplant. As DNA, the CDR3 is TGTGCCAGCAGCGCGGGACAGGGGGACCGTGAAAAACTGTTTTTT. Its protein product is CASSAGQGDREKLFF.